Sequencing of this T cell receptor (beta chain) was carried out in a study of chemoradiotherapy in HPV16-positive cancers. Study-wide results and limits: Candidate HPV-specific clones and E7-related TCR motifs grew in tumor during treatment.

The repertoire was sequenced with immunoSEQ multiplex PCR; TCRdb's copy has only in-frame clones and lacks some. The table lists 1,500 to 2,500 clones, roughly 80% of them singletons, with 9% to 10% in the top ten. The CDR3 has 11 amino acids. V dropped 8 bases and J dropped 5 bases, with 10 bases sitting between them. Germline CDR1 reads WSHSY; CDR2 reads SAAADI. Comment on this clone: Its antigen is unknown.

This sequence was found in a human donor with HPV-associated anogenital cancer. The chain uses TRBV10-2 and TRBJ2-7, with D uncertain. This specimen was tumor tissue, taken from a patient who underwent chemoradiotherapy. CDR3 amino acids: CASGPSDEQYF. The DNA for the CDR3 is TGCGCCAGCGGACCATCCGACGAGCAGTACTTC.